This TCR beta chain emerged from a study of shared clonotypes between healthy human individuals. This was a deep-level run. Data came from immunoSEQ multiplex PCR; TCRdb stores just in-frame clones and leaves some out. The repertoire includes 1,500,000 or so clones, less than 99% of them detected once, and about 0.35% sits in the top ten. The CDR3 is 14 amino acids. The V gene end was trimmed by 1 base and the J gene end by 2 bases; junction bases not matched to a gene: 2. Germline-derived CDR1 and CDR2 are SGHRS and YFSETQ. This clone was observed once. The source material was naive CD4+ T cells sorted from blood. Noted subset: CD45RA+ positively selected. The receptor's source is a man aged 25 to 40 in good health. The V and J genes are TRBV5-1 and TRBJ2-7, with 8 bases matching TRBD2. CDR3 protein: CASSLSGSAYEQYF. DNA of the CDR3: TGCGCCAGCAGCTTGAGCGGGAGTGCCTACGAGCAGTACTTC.